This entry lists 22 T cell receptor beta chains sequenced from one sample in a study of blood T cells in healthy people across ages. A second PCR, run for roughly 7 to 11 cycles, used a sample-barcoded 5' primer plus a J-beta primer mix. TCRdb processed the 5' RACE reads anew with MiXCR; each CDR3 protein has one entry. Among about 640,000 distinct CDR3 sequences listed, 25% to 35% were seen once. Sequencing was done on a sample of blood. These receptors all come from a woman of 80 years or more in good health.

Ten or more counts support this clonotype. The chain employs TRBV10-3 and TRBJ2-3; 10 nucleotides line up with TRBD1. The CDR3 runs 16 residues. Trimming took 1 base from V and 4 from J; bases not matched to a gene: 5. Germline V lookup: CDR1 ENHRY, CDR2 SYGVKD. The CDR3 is CAISEFGTGDPDTQYF. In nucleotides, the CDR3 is TGTGCCATCAGTGAGTTCGGGACAGGGGACCCAGATACGCAGTATTTT.

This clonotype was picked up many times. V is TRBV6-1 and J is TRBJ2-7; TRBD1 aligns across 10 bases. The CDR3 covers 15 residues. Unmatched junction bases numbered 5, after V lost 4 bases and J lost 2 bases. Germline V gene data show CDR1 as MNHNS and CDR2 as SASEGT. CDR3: CASSVQTGGPYEQYF. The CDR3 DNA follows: TGTGCCAGCAGTGTTCAGACAGGGGGCCCCTACGAGCAGTACTTC.

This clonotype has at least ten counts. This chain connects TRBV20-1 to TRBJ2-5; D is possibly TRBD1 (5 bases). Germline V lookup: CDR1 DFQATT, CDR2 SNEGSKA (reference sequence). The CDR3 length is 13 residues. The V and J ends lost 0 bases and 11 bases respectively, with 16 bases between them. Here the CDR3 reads CSARDGLVGRQYF. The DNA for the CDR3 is TGCAGTGCTAGAGATGGGTTAGTGGGGCGGCAGTACTTC.

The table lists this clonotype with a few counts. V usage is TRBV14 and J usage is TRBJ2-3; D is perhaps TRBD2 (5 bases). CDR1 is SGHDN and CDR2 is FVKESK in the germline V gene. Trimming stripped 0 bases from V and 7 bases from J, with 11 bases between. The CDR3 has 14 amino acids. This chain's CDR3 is CASSQDLRVNTQYF. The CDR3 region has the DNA TGTGCCAGCAGCCAAGATTTGAGGGTAAATACGCAGTATTTT.

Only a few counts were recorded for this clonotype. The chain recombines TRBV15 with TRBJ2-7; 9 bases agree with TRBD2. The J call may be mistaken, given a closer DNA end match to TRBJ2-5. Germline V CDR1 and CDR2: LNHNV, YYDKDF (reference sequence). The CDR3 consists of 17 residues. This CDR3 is CATSRDRGSGSGETQYF. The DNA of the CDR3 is TGTGCCACCAGCAGAGATCGGGGTAGCGGGAGTGGAGAGACCCAGTACTTC.

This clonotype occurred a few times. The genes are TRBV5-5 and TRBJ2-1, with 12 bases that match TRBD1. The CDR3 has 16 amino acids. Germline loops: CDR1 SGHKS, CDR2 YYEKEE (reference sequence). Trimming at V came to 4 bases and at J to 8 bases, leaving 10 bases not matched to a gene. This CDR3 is CASSQRPGQGAHEQFF. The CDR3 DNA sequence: TGTGCCAGCAGCCAACGGCCGGGACAGGGGGCACATGAGCAGTTCTTC.

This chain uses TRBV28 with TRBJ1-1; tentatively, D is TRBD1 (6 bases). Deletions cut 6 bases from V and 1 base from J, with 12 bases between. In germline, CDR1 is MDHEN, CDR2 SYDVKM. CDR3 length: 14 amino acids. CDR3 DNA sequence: TGTGCCAGCAGGGGGGCAGGATCGAACACTGAAGCTTTCTTT. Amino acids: CASRGAGSNTEAFF.

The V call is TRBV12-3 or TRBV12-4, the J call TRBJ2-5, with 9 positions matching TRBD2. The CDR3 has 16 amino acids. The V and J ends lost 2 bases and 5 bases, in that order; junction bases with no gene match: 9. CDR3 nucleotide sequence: TGTGCCAGCAGTTTATCGGGAGCGGGAGGAGGGGAGACCCAGTACTTC. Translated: CASSLSGAGGGETQYF.

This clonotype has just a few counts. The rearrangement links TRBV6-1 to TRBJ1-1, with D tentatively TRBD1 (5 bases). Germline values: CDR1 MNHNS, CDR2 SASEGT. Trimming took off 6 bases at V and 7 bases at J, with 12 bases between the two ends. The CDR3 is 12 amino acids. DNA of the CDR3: TGTGCCAGCAGCAGGACACCTAATGAAGCTTTCTTT. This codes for CASSRTPNEAFF.

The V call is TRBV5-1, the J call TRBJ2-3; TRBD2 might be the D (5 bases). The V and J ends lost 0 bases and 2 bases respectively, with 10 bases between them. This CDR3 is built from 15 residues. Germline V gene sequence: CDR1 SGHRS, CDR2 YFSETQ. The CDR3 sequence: CASSLGSGLTDTQYF. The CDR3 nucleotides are TGCGCCAGCAGCTTGGGTTCAGGACTCACAGATACGCAGTATTTT.

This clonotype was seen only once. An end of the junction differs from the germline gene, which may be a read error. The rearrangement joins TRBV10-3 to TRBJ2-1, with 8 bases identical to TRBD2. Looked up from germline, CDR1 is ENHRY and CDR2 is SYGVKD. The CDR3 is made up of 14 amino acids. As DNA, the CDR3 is TGTGCCAGCAGTCCCGGGGGGGCGGACAATGAGCAGTTCTTC. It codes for CASSPGGADNEQFF.

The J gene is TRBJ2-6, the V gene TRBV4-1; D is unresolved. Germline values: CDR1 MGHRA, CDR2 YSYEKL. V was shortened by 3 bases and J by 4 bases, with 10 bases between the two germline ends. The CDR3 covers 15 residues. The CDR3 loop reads CASSQAGLGANVLTF. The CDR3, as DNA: TGCGCCAGCAGCCAGGCCGGTCTAGGGGCCAACGTCCTGACTTTC.

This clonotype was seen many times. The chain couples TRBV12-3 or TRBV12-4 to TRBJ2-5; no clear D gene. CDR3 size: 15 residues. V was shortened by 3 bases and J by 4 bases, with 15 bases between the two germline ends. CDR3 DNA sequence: TGTGCCAGCAGTTTCACCGACCAAGGATCAGAGACCCAGTACTTC. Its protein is CASSFTDQGSETQYF.

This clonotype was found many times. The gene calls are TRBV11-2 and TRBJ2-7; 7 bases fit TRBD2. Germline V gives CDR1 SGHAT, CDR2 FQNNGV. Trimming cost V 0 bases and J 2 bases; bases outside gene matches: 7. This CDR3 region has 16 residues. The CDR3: CASSLDRASGTYEQYF. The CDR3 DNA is TGTGCCAGCAGCTTAGATAGGGCTAGCGGTACCTACGAGCAGTACTTC.

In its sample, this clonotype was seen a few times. The CDR3 protein is CASSGRGRSEQYF. The CDR3 region has the DNA TGTGCCAGCAGTGGAAGGGGGCGGAGTGAGCAGTACTTC. The chain recombines TRBV28 with TRBJ2-5, with 7 bases fitting TRBD1. V gave up 5 bases and J gave up 11 bases; unmatched junction bases: 11. Germline CDR1 is MDHEN and CDR2 is SYDVKM. CDR3 length: 13 amino acids.

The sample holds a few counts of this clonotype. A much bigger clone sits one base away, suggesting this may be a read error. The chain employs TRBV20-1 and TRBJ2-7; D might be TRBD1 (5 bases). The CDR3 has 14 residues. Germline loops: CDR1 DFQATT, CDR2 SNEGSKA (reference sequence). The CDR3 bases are TGCAGTGCTAGAGACAGGGCTTCTATCTACGAGCGGTACTTC. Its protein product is CSARDRASIYERYF.

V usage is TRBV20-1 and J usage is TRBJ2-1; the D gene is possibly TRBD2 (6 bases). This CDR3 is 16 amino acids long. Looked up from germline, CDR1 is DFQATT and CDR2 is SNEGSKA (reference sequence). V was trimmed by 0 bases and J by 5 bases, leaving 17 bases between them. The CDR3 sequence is CSARDLLGGANNEQFF. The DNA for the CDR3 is TGCAGTGCTAGAGATCTTCTTGGAGGGGCCAACAATGAGCAGTTCTTC.

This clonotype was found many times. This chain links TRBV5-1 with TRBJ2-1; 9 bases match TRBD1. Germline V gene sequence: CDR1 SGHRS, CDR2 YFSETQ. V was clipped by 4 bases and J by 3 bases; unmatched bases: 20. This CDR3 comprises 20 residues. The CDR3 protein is CASSGGLLRDREPSYNEQFF. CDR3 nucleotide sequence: TGCGCCAGCAGCGGGGGCCTCCTCCGGGACAGGGAGCCGAGCTACAATGAGCAGTTCTTC.

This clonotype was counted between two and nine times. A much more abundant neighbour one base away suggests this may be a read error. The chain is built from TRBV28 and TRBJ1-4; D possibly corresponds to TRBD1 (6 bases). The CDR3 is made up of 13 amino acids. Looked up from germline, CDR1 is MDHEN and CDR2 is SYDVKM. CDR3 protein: CASRWGRNEKRFF. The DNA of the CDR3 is TGTGCCAGCAGGTGGGGGCGCAATGAAAAACGGTTTTTT.

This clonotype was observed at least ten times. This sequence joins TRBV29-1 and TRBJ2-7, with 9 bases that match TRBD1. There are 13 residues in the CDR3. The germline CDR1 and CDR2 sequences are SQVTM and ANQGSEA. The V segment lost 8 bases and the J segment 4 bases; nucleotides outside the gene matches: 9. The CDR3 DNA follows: TGCAGCACCCTCGGGACAGGGAATTACGAGCAGTACTTC. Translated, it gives CSTLGTGNYEQYF.

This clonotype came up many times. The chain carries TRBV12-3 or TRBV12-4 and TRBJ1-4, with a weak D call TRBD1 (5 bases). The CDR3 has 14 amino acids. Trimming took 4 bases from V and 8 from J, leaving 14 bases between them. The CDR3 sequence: CASSSRGFREKLFF. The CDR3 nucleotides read TGTGCCAGCAGTTCGAGGGGATTTAGGGAAAAACTGTTTTTT.

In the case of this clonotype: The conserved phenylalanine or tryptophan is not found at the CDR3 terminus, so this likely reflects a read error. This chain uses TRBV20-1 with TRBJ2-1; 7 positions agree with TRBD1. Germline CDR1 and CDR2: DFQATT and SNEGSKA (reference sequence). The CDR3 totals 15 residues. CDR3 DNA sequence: TGCAGTGCTAGACCGGGACAGCTCTCCTACGATGAGCAGTTCTGC. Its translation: CSARPGQLSYDEQFC.